The 28 T cell receptor beta chains in this list originate from one sample, sequenced in a study of shared clonotypes between healthy human individuals. Clones were read by immunoSEQ multiplex PCR, and TCRdb kept only the in-frame ones, dropping some. Here the sample spans about 1.5 million clones, around 95% being singletons. The sample comprised naive CD4+ T cells sorted from blood. The subset is: CD45RA+ positively selected. These receptor sequences come from a man aged 25 to 40 in good health.

The chain uses TRBV7-9 and TRBJ1-5, with 7 positions matching TRBD1. The V segment lost 4 bases and the J segment 4 bases; nucleotides outside the gene matches: 7. Germline values: CDR1 SEHNR, CDR2 FQNEAQ (reference sequence). The CDR3 covers 15 residues. DNA of the CDR3: TGTGCCAGCAGCTCACGGGACAGTCCTAATCAGCCCCAGCATTTT. Protein product: CASSSRDSPNQPQHF.

This rearrangement joins TRBV5-4 to TRBJ2-3, with 8 bases that match TRBD2. V was clipped by 4 bases and J by 6 bases; unmatched bases: 10. Germline assignment: CDR1 SGHNT and CDR2 YYREEE (reference sequence). The CDR3 is 15 residues long. The CDR3 DNA reads as TGTGCCAGCAGCAGTACTAGCGGAGATTCGGATACGCAGTATTTT. Amino acid sequence: CASSSTSGDSDTQYF.

V is TRBV14 and J is TRBJ2-2; D gene ambiguous. The length of the CDR3 is 13 residues. Germline assignment: CDR1 SGHDN and CDR2 FVKESK. The V and J ends lost 1 base and 8 bases respectively, with 8 bases between them. CDR3 in DNA: TGTGCCAGCAGCCAAGTAACAAGTGGGGAGCTGTTTTTT. This codes for CASSQVTSGELFF. The full variable domain, rest sourced from reference TRBV14 and TRBJ2-2, is EAGVTQFPSHSVIEKGQTVTLRCDPISGHDNLYWYRRVMGKEIKFLLHFVKESKQDESGMPNNRFLAERTGGTYSTLKVQPAELEDSGVYFCASSQVTSGELFFGEGSRLTVL.

This clone was seen a single time. This chain uses TRBV5-1 with TRBJ2-1; 11 bases match TRBD2. J was trimmed by 4 bases and V by 4 bases; bases with no gene match: 10. CDR1 SGHRS and CDR2 YFSETQ come from the germline V gene. This CDR3 spans 17 amino acids. CDR3 sequence reads: CASSPNPGTSGYNEQFF. CDR3 DNA sequence: TGCGCCAGCAGCCCTAACCCTGGGACTAGCGGATACAATGAGCAGTTCTTC.

J is TRBJ1-5 and V is TRBV5-4, with 7 bases aligning to TRBD1. V gave up 5 bases and J gave up 5 bases; unmatched junction bases: 7. The CDR3 has 14 residues. Per the germline V gene, CDR1 is SGHNT and CDR2 is YYREEE (reference sequence). DNA for the CDR3: TGTGCCAGCAGTCGACAGGGAGTGGATCAGCCCCAGCATTTT. Translating it yields CASSRQGVDQPQHF.

As to this clone: This sample also contains other DNA sequences that code for the same CDR3. V is TRBV19 and J is TRBJ2-7, with D possibly TRBD2 on 6 matching bases. CDR3 length: 12 residues. Germline assignment: CDR1 LNHDA and CDR2 SQIVND (reference sequence). The germline V and J ends were trimmed by 6 bases and 1 base, with 7 bases remaining between them. The CDR3, as DNA: TGTGCCAGTAGGGGACTTTCCTACGAGCAGTACTTC. It yields the protein CASRGLSYEQYF.

The chain couples TRBV6-1 to TRBJ2-5; no clear D gene. The CDR3 extends over 17 amino acids. V lost 2 bases and J lost 5, with 21 bases in between. CDR1 and CDR2 (germline): MNHNS, SASEGT. This CDR3 is CASSEKMNSERRETQYF. CDR3 sequence (DNA): TGTGCCAGCAGTGAAAAGATGAACTCTGAACGGCGGGAGACCCAGTACTTC.

A single count supports this clone. Other nucleotide sequences from this sample produce the same CDR3. This chain uses TRBV18 with TRBJ1-1; D remains ambiguous. Germline assignment: CDR1 KGHSH and CDR2 LQKENI. CDR3 length: 13 residues. Deletions cut 6 bases from V and 0 bases from J, with 8 bases between. CDR3: CASSGEMNTEAFF. CDR3 DNA: TGTGCCAGCTCTGGTGAGATGAACACTGAAGCTTTCTTT. Full variable domain (missing parts from reference TRBV18 and TRBJ1-1): NAGVMQNPRHLVRRRGQEARLRCSPMKGHSHVYWYRQLPEEGLKFMVYLQKENIIDESGMPKERFSAEFPKEGPSILRIQQVVRGDSAAYFCASSGEMNTEAFFGQGTRLTVV.

The rearrangement joins TRBV6-6 to TRBJ1-3; D perhaps matches TRBD1 (6 bases). CDR1 is MNHNY, CDR2 SVGAGI, per germline (reference sequence). V dropped 6 bases and J dropped 4 bases, with 16 bases sitting between them. The CDR3 totals 15 residues. The CDR3 loop is CASRESGTSGNTIYF. CDR3 nucleotide sequence: TGTGCCAGCAGAGAGTCCGGGACAAGCGGAAACACCATATATTTT.

The chain recombines TRBV6-5 with TRBJ2-1, with D hard to call. The CDR3 runs 15 residues. The V gene's germline CDR1 is MNHEY and CDR2 SVGAGI. The germline V and J ends were trimmed by 6 bases and 6 bases, with 18 bases remaining between them. The CDR3 reads CASSASRHALNEQFF. The CDR3 nucleotides are TGTGCCAGCAGCGCCTCGAGACACGCCCTCAATGAGCAGTTCTTC.

The chain recombines TRBV7-2 with TRBJ2-3; TRBD2 aligns across 7 bases. The CDR3 sequence is 16 residues long. J was trimmed by 5 bases and V by 2 bases; bases with no gene match: 10. The germline CDR1 and CDR2 sequences are SGHTA and FQGNSA. CDR3 bases: TGTGCCAGCAGCTTATCGTATGCGGGAGTTCAAGATACGCAGTATTTT. The encoded protein is CASSLSYAGVQDTQYF.

J is TRBJ1-1 and V is TRBV5-1; 8 bases agree with TRBD1. The CDR3 extends over 15 amino acids. The V gene end was trimmed by 6 bases and the J gene end by 5 bases; junction bases not matched to a gene: 12. Germline loops: CDR1 SGHRS, CDR2 YFSETQ. The DNA for the CDR3 is TGCGCCAGCACCAACGATCCTACAGGGGGGACTGAAGCTTTCTTT. This translates into CASTNDPTGGTEAFF.

V is TRBV7-9 and J is TRBJ2-5; D is perhaps TRBD2 (5 bases). The ends were cut back, 5 bases at V and 4 bases at J, with 14 bases in the middle. Germline V gene sequence: CDR1 SEHNR, CDR2 FQNEAQ (reference sequence). The CDR3 sequence is 14 residues long. CDR3 sequence: CASSQEARGETQYF. The CDR3 coding sequence is TGTGCCAGCAGCCAAGAGGCCCGGGGAGAGACCCAGTACTTC.

Concerning this clone: The identical CDR3 is also encoded by other nucleotide sequences in the sample. The chain employs TRBV18 and TRBJ2-3, with TRBD2 matching over 9 bases. The CDR3 sequence is 17 residues long. The V and J ends lost 3 bases and 3 bases, in that order; junction bases with no gene match: 10. Germline V CDR1 and CDR2: KGHSH, LQKENI. CDR3 in DNA: TGTGCCAGCTCACCTCCGGGTCTAGCGGGAAGGACAGATACGCAGTATTTT. Translated, it gives CASSPPGLAGRTDTQYF. The full variable domain, with the rest looked up from reference TRBV18 and TRBJ2-3, is NAGVMQNPRHLVRRRGQEARLRCSPMKGHSHVYWYRQLPEEGLKFMVYLQKENIIDESGMPKERFSAEFPKEGPSILRIQQVVRGDSAAYFCASSPPGLAGRTDTQYFGPGTRLTVL.

The chain links TRBV6-6 to TRBJ2-3; no reliable D call. Trimming took off 4 bases at V and 6 bases at J, with 5 bases between the two ends. The germline CDR1 and CDR2 sequences are MNHNY and SVGAGI (reference sequence). The CDR3 extends over 11 amino acids. The CDR3 spells CASSLGDTQYF. CDR3 DNA sequence: TGTGCCAGCAGTTTGGGGGATACGCAGTATTTT.

The genes are TRBV29-1 and TRBJ2-5; D call uncertain. This CDR3 is 13 amino acids long. Per the germline V gene, CDR1 is SQVTM and CDR2 is ANQGSEA. V was pared by 4 bases and J by 1 base, with 10 bases between. As DNA, the CDR3 is TGCAGCGTTGCGGCGGTCCTCCAAGAGACCCAGTACTTC. Translation gives CSVAAVLQETQYF.

V is TRBV5-5 and J is TRBJ2-7; no firm D call. The CDR3 covers 14 residues. With 3 bases removed from V and 6 bases from J, the gap between germline ends came to 16 bases. Germline CDR1 is SGHKS and CDR2 is YYEKEE (reference sequence). DNA for the CDR3: TGTGCCAGCAGCTACCGGGTTTCTTCGGGCGAGCAGTACTTC. Translation gives CASSYRVSSGEQYF.

The rearrangement uses TRBV5-6 and TRBJ2-3; D is possibly TRBD2 (6 bases). The germline V and J ends were trimmed by 1 base and 2 bases, with 14 bases remaining between them. The CDR3 loop spans 16 amino acids. Germline V CDR1 and CDR2: SGHDT, YYEEEE. The CDR3 reads CASSLTRWRDTDTQYF. CDR3 DNA: TGTGCCAGCAGCTTGACGAGGTGGCGGGACACAGATACGCAGTATTTT.

V gene TRBV6-1 combines with J gene TRBJ1-5; unclear D gene. Trimming removed 2 bases from V and 2 bases from J, with 13 bases in between. Per the germline V gene, CDR1 is MNHNS and CDR2 is SASEGT. This CDR3 is 16 amino acids long. CDR3 sequence (DNA): TGTGCCAGCAGTGAACAACTCTTGGTGGGCAATCAGCCCCAGCATTTT. Protein product: CASSEQLLVGNQPQHF.

The chain carries TRBV5-1 and TRBJ2-2, with 7 bases aligning to TRBD1. CDR3 length: 16 residues. Per germline, CDR1 SGHRS and CDR2 YFSETQ. Trimming cost V 0 bases and J 4 bases; bases outside gene matches: 6. This chain's CDR3 is CASSLGTGAGTGELFF. As DNA, the CDR3 is TGCGCCAGCAGCTTGGGAACAGGGGCCGGCACCGGGGAGCTGTTTTTT.

The chain employs TRBV29-1 and TRBJ2-7; 14 bases are shared with TRBD2. The ends lost 4 bases at V and 11 bases at J; junction bases unmatched: 10. The CDR3 extends over 14 amino acids. Germline V gene data show CDR1 as SQVTM and CDR2 as ANQGSEA. The CDR3, as DNA: TGCAGCGTTGCGGCCAGACTAGCGGGAGGGGTAAAGTACTTC. It is translated as CSVAARLAGGVKYF.

This chain links TRBV21-1 with TRBJ2-3. TRBV21-1 is shown as a pseudogene. The CDR3 is made up of 13 amino acids. CDR3 DNA sequence: TGTGCCAGCAGCTGGATACGCACAGATACGCAGTATTTT. It encodes CASSWIRTDTQYF.

J is TRBJ2-3 and V is TRBV5-6; the match to TRBD2 covers 10 bases. Germline V CDR1 and CDR2: SGHDT, YYEEEE. The CDR3 runs to 15 residues. V trimming: 4 bases; J trimming: 3 bases; junction bases outside the gene matches: 5. CDR3 bases: TGTGCCAGCAGCCCGCCGGGACTAGCGACAGATACGCAGTATTTT. Its translation is CASSPPGLATDTQYF.

The chain is built from TRBV10-3 and TRBJ2-6; TRBD1 aligns across 7 bases. The junction had 16 bases not matched to a gene; V was cut back by 10 bases and J by 1 base. The CDR3 has 18 residues. Germline assignment: CDR1 ENHRY and CDR2 SYGVKD. Written as DNA, the CDR3 is TGTGCCACCGCCCCGATCCGAGGGGGCACGTCTGGGGCCAACGTCCTGACTTTC. Translating it yields CATAPIRGGTSGANVLTF.

The rearrangement uses TRBV6-1 and TRBJ2-7; 9 bases align to TRBD2. Trimming cost V 4 bases and J 2 bases; bases outside gene matches: 6. The CDR3 consists of 15 residues. Germline CDR1 MNHNS, CDR2 SASEGT. DNA of the CDR3: TGTGCCAGCAGTGCCCTTAGCGGGAGTGCCTACGAGCAGTACTTC. The encoded protein is CASSALSGSAYEQYF.

V is TRBV28 and J is TRBJ1-4; D ambiguous. V lost 6 bases and J lost 8, with 16 bases in between. CDR1 is MDHEN and CDR2 is SYDVKM in the germline V gene. This CDR3 has 14 residues. CDR3 DNA: TGTGCCAGCAGCCCCTGGCGAGCTGGCGAAAAACTGTTTTTT. It encodes CASSPWRAGEKLFF.

This rearrangement joins TRBV7-9 to TRBJ2-7, with D perhaps given as TRBD1 or TRBD2 (5 bases each). This CDR3 comprises 14 residues. Per the germline V gene, CDR1 is SEHNR and CDR2 is FQNEAQ (reference sequence). The V end was cut by 5 bases, the J end by 2 bases, with 13 bases between. Here the CDR3 reads CASSIGTPPYEQYF. DNA for the CDR3: TGTGCCAGCAGCATAGGGACGCCCCCCTACGAGCAGTACTTC.

The DNA of the CDR3 is TGTGCCAGCAGCAAGCAACATACCGCCTACAATGAGCAGTTCTTC. This gives the protein CASSKQHTAYNEQFF. The chain joins TRBV7-6 to TRBJ2-1, with D unclear. Germline CDR1 SGHVS, CDR2 FNYEAQ. The CDR3 is 15 residues long. The ends were cut back, 5 bases at V and 2 bases at J, with 13 bases in the middle.